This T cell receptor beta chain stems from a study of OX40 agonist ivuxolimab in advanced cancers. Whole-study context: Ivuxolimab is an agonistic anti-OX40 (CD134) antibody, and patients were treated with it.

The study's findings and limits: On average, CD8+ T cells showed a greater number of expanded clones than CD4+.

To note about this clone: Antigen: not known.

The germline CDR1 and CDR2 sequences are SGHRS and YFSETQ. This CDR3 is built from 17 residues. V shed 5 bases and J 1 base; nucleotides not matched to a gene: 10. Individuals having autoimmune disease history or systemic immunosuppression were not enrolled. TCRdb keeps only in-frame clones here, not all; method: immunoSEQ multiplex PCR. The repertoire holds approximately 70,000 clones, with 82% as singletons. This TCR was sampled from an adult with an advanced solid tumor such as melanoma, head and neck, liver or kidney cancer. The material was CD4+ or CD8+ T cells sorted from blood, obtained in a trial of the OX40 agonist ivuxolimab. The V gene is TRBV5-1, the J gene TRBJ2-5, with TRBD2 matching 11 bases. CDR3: CASRPQPGLAVQETQYF. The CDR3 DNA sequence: TGCGCCAGCAGACCACAACCGGGACTAGCGGTCCAAGAGACCCAGTACTTC.